This TCR beta chain was sequenced for a study of T cells in Graves' hyperthyroidism and ophthalmopathy. Study-level points and caveats: From stable hyperthyroidism, ophthalmopathy was set apart by a 13 V-J model. Among thyroid clonotypes expanded above 0.001, most also appeared in blood.

Stable Graves' hyperthyroidism meant no ophthalmopathy progression within 18 months. Subjects aged 18 to 65 presented with newly diagnosed hyperthyroidism of less than 2 months' duration. Comment on this clonotype: The antigen is not known. The junction differs from germline at one of its ends, possibly a read error.

This CDR3 spans 15 amino acids. The germline gives CDR1 SNHLY, CDR2 FYNNEI. TCR beta CDR3 sequences were amplified from RNA transcripts. In the first-round RT-PCR of the TCR CDR3, the HTBI primer set was used. TCRdb re-analysed the multiplex PCR reads in MiXCR, keeping a single row per CDR3 protein. The profile shows 600,000 to 900,000 distinct CDR3 sequences, over 15% of them singletons. This receptor was taken from a man in his late teens or twenties with Graves' hyperthyroidism. V and J are TRBV2 and TRBJ2-1; 9 bases agree with TRBD2. The material sequenced was blood. DNA of the CDR3: TGTGTCAGCCAGGAAGGACTAGCGTCTAGTGGTGAGCAGTTCTTC. It specifies CVSQEGLASSGEQFF. The variable domain in full, completed from reference TRBV2 and TRBJ2-1, reads EPEVTQTPSHQVTQMGQEVILRCVPISNHLYFYWYRQILGQKVEFLVSFYNNEISEKSEIFDDQFSVERPDGSNFTLKIRSTKLEDSAMYFCVSQEGLASSGEQFFGPGTRLTVL.